Listed here are 10 T cell receptor beta chains from one sample, sequenced in a study of cytomegalovirus exposure and HLA in healthy donors. Primers included in the PCR were 60 Vbeta and 13 Jbeta primers. Measured with immunoSEQ multiplex PCR; TCRdb has only the in-frame clones, and not every one. This sample carries more than 50,000 clones, roughly 74% of them seen once, and the ten largest clones take roughly 25%. Sequences were obtained from PBMCs. These receptors all come from a woman aged 40 to 49 in good health and CMV-seropositive.

The gene calls are TRBV9 and TRBJ2-7; D possibly corresponds to TRBD2 (5 bases). CDR1 and CDR2 from the germline V gene are SGDLS and YYNGEE. Trimming took 0 bases from V and 2 from J, leaving 9 bases between them. This CDR3 region has 14 residues. CDR3 residues: CASSVGQRTYEQYF. As DNA, the CDR3 is TGTGCCAGCAGCGTAGGGCAGCGGACCTACGAGCAGTACTTC.

The chain uses TRBV30 and TRBJ1-5; 7 bases are shared with TRBD1. Unmatched junction bases numbered 1, after V lost 5 bases and J lost 0 bases. The CDR3 sequence is 13 residues long. Per germline, CDR1 GTSNPN and CDR2 SVGIG (reference sequence). CDR3 sequence reads: CAWAGGSNQPQHF. CDR3 bases: TGTGCCTGGGCAGGGGGTAGCAATCAGCCCCAGCATTTT.

This chain joins TRBV6-5 and TRBJ2-3; D is undetermined. The V end was cut by 0 bases, the J end by 0 bases, with 4 bases between. The CDR3 spans 14 residues. The germline gives CDR1 MNHEY, CDR2 SVGAGI. DNA for the CDR3: TGTGCCAGCAGTTACTCTTATAGCACAGATACGCAGTATTTT. Its protein product is CASSYSYSTDTQYF.

The chain has TRBV2 and TRBJ2-5, with TRBD1 matching over 8 bases. The better agreement between TRBJ2-7 and the DNA end casts doubt on the J call. Germline V gene data show CDR1 as SNHLY and CDR2 as FYNNEI. The CDR3 has 14 amino acids. In DNA, the CDR3 is TGTGCCAGCAGTGAACAGGGGGCCTCCTACGAGCAGTACTTC. This encodes CASSEQGASYEQYF.

This sequence joins TRBV18 and TRBJ2-4, with 8 bases identical to TRBD1. Germline V gives CDR1 KGHSH, CDR2 LQKENI. Trimming cost V 3 bases and J 9 bases; bases outside gene matches: 19. This CDR3 has 18 amino acids. CDR3 amino acids: CASSPQSPFQGAHSIQYF. As DNA, the CDR3 is TGTGCCAGCTCACCGCAATCTCCTTTCCAGGGGGCGCATAGCATTCAGTACTTC.

The chain uses TRBV5-5 and TRBJ1-2; D might be TRBD1 (6 bases). In germline, CDR1 is SGHKS, CDR2 YYEKEE (reference sequence). The CDR3 runs 14 residues. V was trimmed by 0 bases and J by 5 bases, leaving 11 bases between them. The CDR3: CASSLGGQGYGYTF. The CDR3 DNA reads as TGTGCCAGCAGCTTGGGGGGGCAGGGGTATGGCTACACCTTC.

This chain links TRBV14 with TRBJ2-3; TRBD2 matches at 8 bases. CDR3 size: 13 residues. The J segment lost 6 bases and the V segment lost 4 bases, leaving 3 bases of the junction unmatched. Looked up from germline, CDR1 is SGHDN and CDR2 is FVKESK. CDR3 DNA: TGTGCCAGCAGCCCCGGGAGGGGGGATACGCAGTATTTT. It codes for CASSPGRGDTQYF.

The chain couples TRBV9 to TRBJ2-1, with D perhaps TRBD1 (5 bases). Trimming cost V 4 bases and J 3 bases, with 14 bases left between them. The CDR3 loop spans 15 amino acids. Germline V gene data show CDR1 as SGDLS and CDR2 as YYNGEE. CDR3 DNA: TGTGCCAGCAGCTTGCCTACAGGCTTCTACAATGAGCAGTTCTTC. This codes for CASSLPTGFYNEQFF.

The chain recombines TRBV29-1 with TRBJ1-2, with unresolved D. Germline V lookup: CDR1 SQVTM, CDR2 ANQGSEA. The CDR3 is 12 amino acids. Trimming took 1 base from V and 5 from J, leaving 8 bases between them. CDR3 coding DNA: TGCAGCGTTGAAGTTGGGAGTTATGGCTACACCTTC. The encoded protein is CSVEVGSYGYTF.

The chain recombines TRBV27 with TRBJ1-6; D is unclear. CDR1 and CDR2 (germline): MNHEY, SMNVEV (reference sequence). V lost 6 bases to trimming and J lost 2 bases, with 11 bases between them. CDR3 length: 15 amino acids. The CDR3: CASRREGTYNSPLHF. For the CDR3, the DNA is TGTGCCAGCAGGAGGGAGGGTACCTATAATTCACCCCTCCACTTT.